The present TCR beta chain was sequenced within a study of blood T cell repertoires in COVID-19. About the study: Spain, Italy and the United States supplied samples that represented acute and convalescent COVID-19.

CDR1 is KGHSH and CDR2 is LQKENI in the germline V gene. After removal of 6 bases from V and 4 bases from J, the junction contained 4 bases not matched to a gene. The CDR3 is 13 residues long. Ages ranged from about 18 to 89 years, with residence in 24 US areas. Cohort placement rested on clinical history that participants reported themselves. Authors' data handling: Scientists estimated how many nucleated cells there were by amplifying reference gene primers. Produced via immunoSEQ multiplex PCR; TCRdb's table is partial and in-frame only. Clone size and the V and J calls come from that table; the DNA yielded D and trimming. The profile shows approximately 160,000 clones, 83% of them singletons.

This sequence joins TRBV18 and TRBJ2-5, with 8 bases fitting TRBD1. This TCR derives from a woman between 50 and 59 years old in a cohort exposed to, infected with or recovered from COVID-19 (not recorded which). The sample comprised PBMCs or T cells enriched from blood (not recorded which). The CDR3 spells CASSPDRGETQYF. The CDR3 DNA sequence: TGTGCCAGCTCCCCCGACAGGGGAGAGACCCAGTACTTC.